This entry lists 22 T cell receptor beta chains sequenced from one sample in a study of control samples from healthy donors and cancer patients. Only in-frame clones appear in the TCRdb table, and some are missing; sequencing was by immunoSEQ multiplex PCR. The sample contains 150,000 to 200,000 clones, approximately 94% of which appear only once. Specimen: blood. These receptors originate from a woman between 18 and 29 years old in good health.

The rearrangement uses TRBV14 and TRBJ1-2; TRBD1 aligns across 7 bases. V lost 4 bases to trimming and J lost 4 bases; unmatched junction nucleotides: 0. Looked up from germline, CDR1 is SGHDN and CDR2 is FVKESK. The CDR3 sequence is 12 residues long. The chain's CDR3 is CASSRQGYGYTF. The CDR3 DNA follows: TGTGCCAGCAGCCGACAGGGCTATGGCTACACCTTC.

V is TRBV29-1 and J is TRBJ2-7; 15 nucleotides agree with TRBD2. Trimming at V came to 4 bases and at J to 5 bases, leaving 15 bases not matched to a gene. Germline assignment: CDR1 SQVTM and CDR2 ANQGSEA. CDR3 size: 18 residues. CDR3 protein: CSVVVGLAGGSFHHEQYF. The DNA for the CDR3 is TGCAGCGTTGTGGTGGGACTAGCGGGAGGAAGCTTCCATCACGAGCAGTACTTC.

The V gene is TRBV19, the J gene TRBJ1-4; D might be TRBD1 (5 bases). The germline V and J ends were trimmed by 5 bases and 0 bases, with 10 bases remaining between them. The CDR3 sequence is 15 residues long. Germline V gene sequence: CDR1 LNHDA, CDR2 SQIVND (reference sequence). CDR3 sequence reads: CASSAPGATNEKLFF. CDR3 sequence (DNA): TGTGCCAGTAGTGCTCCGGGGGCAACTAATGAAAAACTGTTTTTT.

The chain uses TRBV5-1 and TRBJ1-1; TRBD1 is a possible D gene (5 bases). There are 14 residues in the CDR3. V lost 4 bases and J 1 base, leaving 11 bases between the germline ends. Germline CDR1 reads SGHRS; CDR2 reads YFSETQ. CDR3 sequence: CASSRRQSNTEAFF. In DNA form, the CDR3 reads TGCGCCAGCAGCCGAAGACAGTCGAACACTGAAGCTTTCTTT.

The chain recombines TRBV19 with TRBJ1-5, with D possibly being TRBD1 (6 bases). Germline CDR1 reads LNHDA; CDR2 reads SQIVND (reference sequence). Deletions cut 6 bases from V and 4 bases from J, with 13 bases between. CDR3 size: 14 residues. The chain's CDR3 is CASREGGWNQPQHF. The CDR3 DNA reads as TGTGCCAGTAGGGAGGGGGGGTGGAATCAGCCCCAGCATTTT.

CDR3 amino acids: CASSPLGGTYGYTF. The CDR3 DNA reads TGTGCCAGCAGCCCATTAGGGGGAACCTATGGCTACACCTTC. The genes are TRBV5-6 and TRBJ1-2; D might be TRBD1 (6 bases). Germline V gene lookup returns CDR1 SGHDT and CDR2 YYEEEE. The CDR3 runs 14 residues. V gave up 4 bases and J gave up 4 bases, with 14 bases separating them.

The rearrangement uses TRBV4-3 and TRBJ1-5; a possible D gene is TRBD1 (6 bases). The CDR3 contains 16 residues. Deletions cut 0 bases from V and 5 bases from J, with 14 bases between. Germline V CDR1 and CDR2: LGHNA, YSLEER. In DNA form, the CDR3 reads TGCGCCAGCAGCCAAGATGGGGGGCAGAAACATCAGCCCCAGCATTTT. Translated: CASSQDGGQKHQPQHF.

This sequence joins TRBV5-1 and TRBJ2-2; perhaps TRBD1 as D (6 bases). Trimming took 4 bases from V and 0 from J, leaving 10 bases between them. Germline values: CDR1 SGHRS, CDR2 YFSETQ. CDR3 size: 15 residues. As DNA, the CDR3 is TGCGCCAGCAGCCGAGGACAGCCGAACACCGGGGAGCTGTTTTTT. Protein product: CASSRGQPNTGELFF. The full variable domain, in which reference TRBV5-1 and TRBJ2-2 provide the parts outside the CDR3, is KAGVTQTPRYLIKTRGQQVTLSCSPISGHRSVSWYQQTPGQGLQFLFEYFSETQRNKGNFPGRFSGRQFSNSRSEMNVSTLELGDSALYLCASSRGQPNTGELFFGEGSRLTVL.

The chain is built from TRBV7-9 and TRBJ2-5; D unresolved. Trimming removed 4 bases at V and 5 bases at J, with 8 bases between. The CDR3 is 12 amino acids. The germline gives CDR1 SEHNR, CDR2 FQNEAQ (reference sequence). The CDR3 DNA sequence: TGTGCCAGCAGCTCCAGTCGGGAGACCCAGTACTTC. This translates into CASSSSRETQYF.

The V and J genes are TRBV2 and TRBJ2-5, with 9 bases that match TRBD1. This CDR3 spans 13 amino acids. Germline assignment: CDR1 SNHLY and CDR2 FYNNEI. Trimming cost V 6 bases and J 2 bases; bases outside gene matches: 1. The chain's CDR3 is CASRGTGQETQYF. The CDR3 DNA sequence: TGTGCCAGCAGGGGGACAGGGCAAGAGACCCAGTACTTC.

The gene calls are TRBV5-6 and TRBJ1-4; D not certain. Germline V gene data show CDR1 as SGHDT and CDR2 as YYEEEE. V lost 0 bases, J lost 0 bases, and 9 bases lay in between. The CDR3 covers 16 residues. CDR3 residues: CASSLARSATNEKLFF. In DNA form, the CDR3 reads TGTGCCAGCAGCTTGGCCAGGAGTGCAACTAATGAAAAACTGTTTTTT.

This rearrangement joins TRBV11-2 to TRBJ2-3; 7 nucleotides align to TRBD2. V shed 0 bases, J shed 2 bases, and the junction held 8 bases outside the gene matches. The CDR3 totals 17 residues. Germline lookup yields CDR1 SGHAT and CDR2 FQNNGV. The CDR3 loop reads CASSLDLTGGATDTQYF. CDR3 DNA sequence: TGTGCCAGCAGCTTAGATCTTACGGGGGGAGCCACAGATACGCAGTATTTT. Looking up the rest from reference TRBV11-2 and TRBJ2-3 gives the full variable domain: EAGVAQSPRYKIIEKRQSVAFWCNPISGHATLYWYQQILGQGPKLLIQFQNNGVVDDSQLPKDRFSAERLKGVDSTLKIQPAKLEDSAVYLCASSLDLTGGATDTQYFGPGTRLTVL.

The V and J genes are TRBV11-3 and TRBJ2-2, with 12 bases fitting TRBD2. CDR1 SGHNT and CDR2 YENEEA come from the germline V gene. The V and J ends lost 0 bases and 2 bases, in that order; junction bases with no gene match: 16. CDR3 size: 22 residues. As DNA, the CDR3 is TGTGCCAGCAGCTTAGATCTTCATGAGGCTAGCGGGAGGGCCCCAAACACCGGGGAGCTGTTTTTT. This gives the protein CASSLDLHEASGRAPNTGELFF.

The chain carries TRBV5-1 and TRBJ1-3; D perhaps matches TRBD1 (5 bases). The CDR3 length is 15 residues. Germline lookup yields CDR1 SGHRS and CDR2 YFSETQ. The V end was cut by 4 bases, the J end by 4 bases, with 15 bases between. This CDR3 is CASSPGQSRGNTIYF. The CDR3 DNA follows: TGCGCCAGCAGCCCCGGACAATCCCGCGGAAACACCATATATTTT.

The rearrangement uses TRBV27 and TRBJ2-7; 14 nucleotides match TRBD2. Germline V CDR1 and CDR2: MNHEY, SMNVEV (reference sequence). The CDR3 is 15 amino acids. Trimming at V came to 0 bases and at J to 6 bases, leaving 1 base not matched to a gene. The CDR3 here is CASSLSTSGRGEQYF. CDR3 DNA sequence: TGTGCCAGCAGTTTATCGACTAGCGGGAGGGGCGAGCAGTACTTC.

The V call is TRBV20-1, the J call TRBJ2-3; 8 nucleotides line up with TRBD1. V was pared by 6 bases and J by 6 bases, with 2 bases of the junction left unmatched. This CDR3 has 11 residues. Germline values: CDR1 DFQATT, CDR2 SNEGSKA (reference sequence). Here the CDR3 reads CSADRGDTQYF. CDR3 DNA: TGCAGTGCAGACAGGGGTGATACGCAGTATTTT.

In DNA form, the CDR3 reads TGTGCCAGTAGTAACCCGGGGCCTTATGGCTACACCTTC. Residues: CASSNPGPYGYTF. This chain links TRBV19 with TRBJ1-2, with TRBD1 as a possible D gene (5 bases). Germline V gene sequence: CDR1 LNHDA, CDR2 SQIVND (reference sequence). This CDR3 has 13 residues. The V and J ends lost 4 bases and 5 bases respectively, with 11 bases between them.

The chain recombines TRBV3-1 (or the pseudogene TRBV3-2) with TRBJ2-1, with D possibly called TRBD1 or TRBD2 (5 bases each). Looked up from germline, CDR1 is LGHDT and CDR2 is YNNKEL (reference sequence). Trimming left V 5 bases short and J 4 bases short, with 15 bases between. This CDR3 contains 15 residues. The CDR3 DNA follows: TGTGCCAGCAGCGTCTCGAGGGGCCAGTACAATGAGCAGTTCTTC. It yields the protein CASSVSRGQYNEQFF.

The genes are TRBV28 and TRBJ1-5; no reliable D call. CDR1 MDHEN and CDR2 SYDVKM come from the germline V gene. Trimming took 3 bases from V and 5 from J, leaving 11 bases between them. The CDR3 contains 14 residues. CDR3 coding DNA: TGTGCCAGCAGTTTCGGGTCAGGAGATCAGCCCCAGCATTTT. Translated: CASSFGSGDQPQHF.

This clone came up once. The V and J genes are TRBV10-3 and TRBJ1-3; 9 bases are shared with TRBD1. V shed 4 bases and J 4 bases; nucleotides not matched to a gene: 5. The CDR3 runs 15 residues. From germline, CDR1 is ENHRY and CDR2 SYGVKD. The CDR3 region has the DNA TGTGCCATCAGTGTCGCGGGGACAGGGGGAAACACCATATATTTT. Residues: CAISVAGTGGNTIYF.

The chain carries TRBV3-1 (or the pseudogene TRBV3-2) and TRBJ2-1, with 9 positions matching TRBD1. Germline values: CDR1 LGHDT, CDR2 YNNKEL (reference sequence). The ends lost 6 bases at V and 6 bases at J; junction bases unmatched: 9. The CDR3 runs 15 residues. The CDR3 region is CASSGGTGIFNEQFF. CDR3 sequence (DNA): TGTGCCAGCAGTGGGGGGACAGGGATTTTCAATGAGCAGTTCTTC.

The chain links TRBV10-3 to TRBJ2-5; TRBD1 matches at 7 bases. The J segment lost 3 bases and the V segment lost 9 bases, leaving 7 bases of the junction unmatched. This CDR3 is 13 amino acids long. Looked up from germline, CDR1 is ENHRY and CDR2 is SYGVKD. Here the CDR3 reads CAIARTGEETQYF. DNA for the CDR3: TGTGCCATTGCCAGGACAGGAGAAGAGACCCAGTACTTC.